One and the same sample provided the 7 T cell receptor beta chains below, sequenced in a study of T cells in Graves' hyperthyroidism and ophthalmopathy. Amplification targeted TCR beta CDR3 regions from RNA transcripts. The primer set for the first-round RT-PCR of the TCR CDR3 was HTBI. TCRdb passed the multiplex PCR reads through MiXCR, listing each CDR3 protein once. The sample consists of about 560,000 distinct CDR3 sequences, about half of them appearing once. The sequenced sample consisted of peripheral blood or thyroid tissue (not recorded which). The receptors originated from a woman aged 18-29 years with Graves' hyperthyroidism.

This chain's CDR3 is CASEPDLTGELFF. In DNA, the CDR3 is TGTGCCAGCGAGCCTGACCTCACCGGGGAGCTGTTTTTT. V gene TRBV7-4 combines with J gene TRBJ2-2; D ambiguous. The CDR3 length is 13 residues. From germline, CDR1 is SGHVT and CDR2 SQSDAQ. V lost 8 bases and J 4 bases, leaving 11 bases between the germline ends.

There are many counts of this clonotype. The DNA of the CDR3 is TGTGCCAGCAGCCAACCGACAGGGCTTGAGACCCAGTACTTC. Its protein product is CASSQPTGLETQYF. This chain uses TRBV7-9 with TRBJ2-5; 7 bases map to TRBD1. Unmatched junction bases numbered 8, after V lost 5 bases and J lost 5 bases. This CDR3 region has 14 residues. The V gene's germline CDR1 is SEHNR and CDR2 FQNEAQ (reference sequence).

This clonotype was found a few times. The gene calls are TRBV4-3 and TRBJ1-2, with D unclear. The CDR3 has 15 residues. Germline-derived CDR1 and CDR2 are LGHNA and YSLEER. Trimming removed 0 bases at V and 0 bases at J, with 8 bases between. CDR3 in amino acids: CASSQETLSNYGYTF. CDR3 coding DNA: TGCGCCAGCAGCCAAGAGACACTGTCTAACTATGGCTACACCTTC.

This sequence joins TRBV20-1 and TRBJ1-5; the match to TRBD1 covers 8 bases. Germline V gene sequence: CDR1 DFQATT, CDR2 SNEGSKA (reference sequence). There are 14 residues in the CDR3. Losses at the gene ends were 5 bases for V and 2 bases for J; bases not matched to a gene: 5. CDR3 DNA: TGCAGTGCTGTGACAGGGGATCGCAATCAGCCCCAGCATTTT. Residues: CSAVTGDRNQPQHF.

This chain joins TRBV7-2 and TRBJ2-2, with 8 bases aligning to TRBD2. Germline CDR1 is SGHTA and CDR2 is FQGNSA. The CDR3 is 15 residues long. With 4 bases clipped from V and 6 bases from J, the junction kept 7 bases outside the gene matches. Written as DNA, the CDR3 is TGTGCCAGCAGCTCCGCAGCGGGAGTGGCCGGGGAGCTGTTTTTT. This translates into CASSSAAGVAGELFF.

This clonotype was observed many times. The chain recombines TRBV7-9 with TRBJ2-5; D is uncertain. The CDR3 runs 14 residues. Trimming pared 1 base from V and 3 bases from J, leaving 9 bases between. From germline, CDR1 is SEHNR and CDR2 FQNEAQ (reference sequence). CDR3 nucleotide sequence: TGTGCCAGCAGCTTAGATTGGTCTGAAGAGACCCAGTACTTC. This sequence encodes CASSLDWSEETQYF.

The CDR3 DNA follows: TGTGCCAGCAGCATCACAGGGGACCTCACTGAAGCTTTCTTT. Amino acid sequence: CASSITGDLTEAFF. V is TRBV7-8 and J is TRBJ1-1; 7 positions agree with TRBD1. J was trimmed by 4 bases and V by 5 bases; bases with no gene match: 7. The CDR3 loop spans 14 amino acids. The germline V gene encodes CDR1 SGHVS and CDR2 FQNEAQ.